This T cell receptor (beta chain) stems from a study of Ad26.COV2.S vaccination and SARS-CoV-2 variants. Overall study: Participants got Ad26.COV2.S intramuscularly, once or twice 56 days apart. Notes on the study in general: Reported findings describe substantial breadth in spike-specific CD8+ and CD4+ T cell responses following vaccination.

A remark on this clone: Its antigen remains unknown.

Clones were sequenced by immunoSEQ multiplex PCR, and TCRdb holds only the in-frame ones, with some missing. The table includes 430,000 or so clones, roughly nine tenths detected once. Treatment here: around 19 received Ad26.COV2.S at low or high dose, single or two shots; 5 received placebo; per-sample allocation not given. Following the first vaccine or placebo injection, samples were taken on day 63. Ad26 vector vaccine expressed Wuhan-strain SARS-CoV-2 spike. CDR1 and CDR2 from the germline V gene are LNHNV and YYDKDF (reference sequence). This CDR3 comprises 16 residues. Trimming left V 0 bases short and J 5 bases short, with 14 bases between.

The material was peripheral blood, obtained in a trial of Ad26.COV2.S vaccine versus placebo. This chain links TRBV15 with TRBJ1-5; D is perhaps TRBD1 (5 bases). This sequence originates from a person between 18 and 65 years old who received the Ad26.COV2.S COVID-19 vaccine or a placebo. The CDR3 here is CATSRDNNIRDQPQHF. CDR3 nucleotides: TGTGCCACCAGCAGAGATAACAATATCAGGGATCAGCCCCAGCATTTT.